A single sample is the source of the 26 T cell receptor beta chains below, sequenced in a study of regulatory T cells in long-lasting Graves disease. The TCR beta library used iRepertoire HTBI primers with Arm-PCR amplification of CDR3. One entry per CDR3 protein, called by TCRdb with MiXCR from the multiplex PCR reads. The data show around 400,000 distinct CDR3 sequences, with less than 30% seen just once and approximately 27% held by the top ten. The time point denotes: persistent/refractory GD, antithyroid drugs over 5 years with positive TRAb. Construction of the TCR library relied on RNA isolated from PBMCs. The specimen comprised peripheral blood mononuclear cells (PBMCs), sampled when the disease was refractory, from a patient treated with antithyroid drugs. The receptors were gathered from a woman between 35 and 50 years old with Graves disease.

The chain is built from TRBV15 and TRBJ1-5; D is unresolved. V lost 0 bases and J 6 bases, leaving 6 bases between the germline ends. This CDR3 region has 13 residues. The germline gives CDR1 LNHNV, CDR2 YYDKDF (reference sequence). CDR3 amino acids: CATSRDLSQPQHF. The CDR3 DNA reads TGTGCCACCAGCAGAGATCTTAGTCAGCCCCAGCATTTT.

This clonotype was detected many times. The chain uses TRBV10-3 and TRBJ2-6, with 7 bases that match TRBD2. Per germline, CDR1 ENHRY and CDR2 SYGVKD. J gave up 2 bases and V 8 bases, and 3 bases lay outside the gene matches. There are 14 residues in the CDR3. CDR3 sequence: CAIGREAGANVLTF. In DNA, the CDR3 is TGTGCCATCGGGAGGGAGGCTGGGGCCAACGTCCTGACTTTC.

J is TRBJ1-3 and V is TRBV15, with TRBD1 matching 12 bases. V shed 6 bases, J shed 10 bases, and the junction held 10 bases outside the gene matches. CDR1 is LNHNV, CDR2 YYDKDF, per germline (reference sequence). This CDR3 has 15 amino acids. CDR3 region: CATRSPGTGGSTIYF. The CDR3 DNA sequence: TGTGCCACCAGGTCGCCCGGGACAGGGGGCAGTACCATATATTTT.

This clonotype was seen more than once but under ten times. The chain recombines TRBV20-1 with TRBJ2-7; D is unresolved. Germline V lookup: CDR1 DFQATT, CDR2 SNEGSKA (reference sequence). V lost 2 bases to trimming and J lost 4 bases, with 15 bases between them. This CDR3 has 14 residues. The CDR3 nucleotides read TGCAGTGCTAGAACGCAACCGGGTTCGTACGAGCAGTACTTC. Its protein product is CSARTQPGSYEQYF.

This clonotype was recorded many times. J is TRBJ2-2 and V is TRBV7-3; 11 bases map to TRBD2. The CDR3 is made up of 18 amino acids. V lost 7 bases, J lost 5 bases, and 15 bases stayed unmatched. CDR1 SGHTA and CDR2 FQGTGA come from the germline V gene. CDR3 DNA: TGTGCCAGCACCCGATCCGAGATAGCGGGAGGGTTGACCGGGGAGCTGTTTTTT. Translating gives CASTRSEIAGGLTGELFF.

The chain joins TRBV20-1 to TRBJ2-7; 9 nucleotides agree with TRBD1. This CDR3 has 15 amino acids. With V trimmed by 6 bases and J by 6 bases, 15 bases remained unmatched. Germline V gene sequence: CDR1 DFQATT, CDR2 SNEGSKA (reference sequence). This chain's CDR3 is CSAPRPGDRAREQYF. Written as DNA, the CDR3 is TGCAGTGCCCCCAGGCCAGGGGACAGGGCCCGCGAGCAGTACTTC.

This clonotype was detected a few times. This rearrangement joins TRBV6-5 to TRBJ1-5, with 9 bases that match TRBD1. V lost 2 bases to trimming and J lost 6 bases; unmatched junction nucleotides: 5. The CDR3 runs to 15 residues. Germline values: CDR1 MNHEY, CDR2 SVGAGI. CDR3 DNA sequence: TGTGCCAGCAGTTACGGGACAGGGTTTGGTCAGCCCCAGCATTTT. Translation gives CASSYGTGFGQPQHF.

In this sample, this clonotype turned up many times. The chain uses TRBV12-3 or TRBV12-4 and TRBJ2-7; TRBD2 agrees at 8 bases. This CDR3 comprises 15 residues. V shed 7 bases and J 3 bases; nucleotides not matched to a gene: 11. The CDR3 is CASTTGASGLYEQYF. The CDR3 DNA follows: TGTGCCAGCACTACCGGGGCTAGCGGGCTCTACGAGCAGTACTTC.

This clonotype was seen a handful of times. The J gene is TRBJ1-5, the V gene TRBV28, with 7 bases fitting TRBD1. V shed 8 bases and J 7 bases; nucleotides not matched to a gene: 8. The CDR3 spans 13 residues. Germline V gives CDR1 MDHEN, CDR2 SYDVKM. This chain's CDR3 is CASRSDRVQPQHF. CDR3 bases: TGTGCCAGCCGCTCCGACAGGGTCCAGCCCCAGCATTTT.

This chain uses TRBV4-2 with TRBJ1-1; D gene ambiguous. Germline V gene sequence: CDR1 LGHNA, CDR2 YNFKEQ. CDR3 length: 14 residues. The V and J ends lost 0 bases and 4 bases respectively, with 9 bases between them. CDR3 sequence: CASSQDLGFTEAFF. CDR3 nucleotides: TGTGCCAGCAGCCAAGATCTAGGGTTCACTGAAGCTTTCTTT.

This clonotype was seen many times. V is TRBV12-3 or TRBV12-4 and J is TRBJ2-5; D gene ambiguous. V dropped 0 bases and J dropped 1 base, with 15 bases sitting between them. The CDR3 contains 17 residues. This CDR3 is CASSLAFGSAGQETQYF. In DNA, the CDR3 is TGTGCCAGCAGTTTAGCGTTTGGTTCGGCAGGCCAAGAGACCCAGTACTTC.

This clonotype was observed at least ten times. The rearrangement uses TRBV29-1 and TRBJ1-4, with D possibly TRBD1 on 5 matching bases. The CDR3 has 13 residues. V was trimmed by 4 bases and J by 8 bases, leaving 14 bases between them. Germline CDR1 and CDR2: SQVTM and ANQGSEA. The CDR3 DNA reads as TGCAGCGTTGGGGGTGGGGGAGGCGAAAAACTGTTTTTT. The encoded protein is CSVGGGGGEKLFF.

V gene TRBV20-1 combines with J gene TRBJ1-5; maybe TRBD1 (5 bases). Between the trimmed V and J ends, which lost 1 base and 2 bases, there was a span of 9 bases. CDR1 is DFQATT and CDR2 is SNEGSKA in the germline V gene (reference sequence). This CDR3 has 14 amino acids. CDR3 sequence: CSARGGNGNQPQHF. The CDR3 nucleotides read TGCAGTGCTAGAGGGGGGAACGGCAATCAGCCCCAGCATTTT.

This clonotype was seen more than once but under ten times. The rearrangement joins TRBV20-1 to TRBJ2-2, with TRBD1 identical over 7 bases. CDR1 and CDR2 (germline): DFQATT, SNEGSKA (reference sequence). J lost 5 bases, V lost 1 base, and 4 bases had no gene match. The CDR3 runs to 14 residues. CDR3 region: CSARALQGTGELFF. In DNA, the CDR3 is TGCAGTGCTAGAGCTCTACAGGGGACCGGGGAGCTGTTTTTT.

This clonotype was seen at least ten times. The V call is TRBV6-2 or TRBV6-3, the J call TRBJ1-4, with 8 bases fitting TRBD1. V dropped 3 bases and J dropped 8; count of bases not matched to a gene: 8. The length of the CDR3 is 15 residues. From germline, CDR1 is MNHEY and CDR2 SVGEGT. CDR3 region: CASSYETGEYEKLFF. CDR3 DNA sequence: TGTGCCAGCAGTTATGAGACAGGGGAATACGAAAAACTGTTTTTT.

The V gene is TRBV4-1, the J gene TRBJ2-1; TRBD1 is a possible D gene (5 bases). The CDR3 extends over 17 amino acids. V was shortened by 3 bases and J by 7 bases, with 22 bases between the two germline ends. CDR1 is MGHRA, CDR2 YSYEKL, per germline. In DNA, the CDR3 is TGCGCCAGCAGCCACCCCCCCGGGCAGGGTCTGTTTAATGAGCAGTTCTTC. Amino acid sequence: CASSHPPGQGLFNEQFF.

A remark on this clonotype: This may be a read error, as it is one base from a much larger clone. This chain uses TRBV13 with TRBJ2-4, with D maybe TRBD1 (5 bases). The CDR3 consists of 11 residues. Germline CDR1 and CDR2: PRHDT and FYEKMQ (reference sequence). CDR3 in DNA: TGTGCCAGCGGCTTAGGACAAATTCAGTACTTC. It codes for CASGLGQIQYF.

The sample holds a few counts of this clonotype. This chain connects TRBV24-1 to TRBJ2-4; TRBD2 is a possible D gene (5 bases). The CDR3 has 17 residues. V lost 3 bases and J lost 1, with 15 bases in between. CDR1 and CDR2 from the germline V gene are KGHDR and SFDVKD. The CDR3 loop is CATSDVGTRGAKNIQYF. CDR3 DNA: TGTGCCACCAGTGATGTGGGTACGAGAGGGGCCAAAAACATTCAGTACTTC.

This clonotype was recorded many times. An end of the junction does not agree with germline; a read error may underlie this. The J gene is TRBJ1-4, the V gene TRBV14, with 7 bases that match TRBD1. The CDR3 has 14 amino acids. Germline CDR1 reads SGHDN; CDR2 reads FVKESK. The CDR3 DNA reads TGCGCCAGCAGCCTGAGACAGGGAGATGAAAAACTGTTTTTT. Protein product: CASSLRQGDEKLFF.

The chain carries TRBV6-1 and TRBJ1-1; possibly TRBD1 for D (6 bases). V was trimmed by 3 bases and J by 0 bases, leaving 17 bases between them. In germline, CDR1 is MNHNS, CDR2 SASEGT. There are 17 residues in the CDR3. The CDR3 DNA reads TGTGCCAGCAGTGATCGGGGGGCAGGGGCACTGAACACTGAAGCTTTCTTT. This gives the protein CASSDRGAGALNTEAFF.

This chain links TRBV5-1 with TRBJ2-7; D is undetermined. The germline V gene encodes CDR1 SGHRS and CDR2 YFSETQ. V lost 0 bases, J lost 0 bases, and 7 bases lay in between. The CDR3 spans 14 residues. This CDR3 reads CASSLGWSSYEQYF. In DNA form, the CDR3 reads TGCGCCAGCAGCTTGGGCTGGAGCTCCTACGAGCAGTACTTC.

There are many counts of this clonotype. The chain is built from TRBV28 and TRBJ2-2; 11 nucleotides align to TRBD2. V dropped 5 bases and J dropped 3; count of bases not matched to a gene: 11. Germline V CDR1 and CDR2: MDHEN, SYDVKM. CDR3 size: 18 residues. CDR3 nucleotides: TGTGCCAGCAGTCTTTGGAAGGGTAGCGGGAGGGACACCGGGGAGCTGTTTTTT. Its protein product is CASSLWKGSGRDTGELFF.

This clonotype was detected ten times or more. CDR3 coding DNA: TGTGCCAGCAGGAGGACGTCCCAATCGGAGACCCAGTACTTC. It encodes CASRRTSQSETQYF. The chain combines TRBV6-1 with TRBJ2-5; no clear D. Germline CDR1 MNHNS, CDR2 SASEGT. This CDR3 has 14 residues. The V gene lost 6 bases and the J gene lost 5 bases, with 16 bases spanning the gap.

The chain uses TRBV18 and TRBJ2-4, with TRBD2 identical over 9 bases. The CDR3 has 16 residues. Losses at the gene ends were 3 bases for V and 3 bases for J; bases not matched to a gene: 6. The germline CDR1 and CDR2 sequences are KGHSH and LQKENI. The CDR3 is CASSPGLAEYKNIQYF. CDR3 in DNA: TGTGCCAGCTCACCGGGACTAGCAGAATACAAAAACATTCAGTACTTC.

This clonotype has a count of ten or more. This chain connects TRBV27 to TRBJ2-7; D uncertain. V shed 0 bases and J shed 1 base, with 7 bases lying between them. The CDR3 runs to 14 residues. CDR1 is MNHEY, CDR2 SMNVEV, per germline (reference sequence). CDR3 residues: CASSLSVGSYEQYF. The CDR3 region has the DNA TGTGCCAGCAGTTTATCCGTGGGTTCCTACGAGCAGTACTTC.

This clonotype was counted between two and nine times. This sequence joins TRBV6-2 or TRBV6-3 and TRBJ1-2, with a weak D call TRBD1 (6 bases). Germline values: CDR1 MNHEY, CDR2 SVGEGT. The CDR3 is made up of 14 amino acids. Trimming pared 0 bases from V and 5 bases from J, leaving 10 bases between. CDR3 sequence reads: CASSYSQGPYGYTF. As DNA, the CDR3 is TGTGCCAGCAGTTACTCTCAGGGGCCGTATGGCTACACCTTC.